This entry lists 30 T cell receptor beta chains sequenced from one sample in a study of regulatory T cells in long-lasting Graves disease. The time point was: newly diagnosed GD, antithyroid drugs for less than 3 months. From RNA extracted from PBMCs, the TCR library was made. Combining iRepertoire HTBI primers with Arm-PCR of CDR3 regions, the authors built TCR beta libraries. TCRdb fed the multiplex PCR reads into MiXCR, producing one record per CDR3 protein. The data contain a few hundred thousand distinct CDR3 sequences, about 13% of them seen just once; the ten biggest clones take up 10%. Another study also made use of these data, one on T cells in Graves' hyperthyroidism and ophthalmopathy.

The sample consisted of peripheral blood mononuclear cells (PBMCs), taken at new diagnosis, from a patient treated with antithyroid drugs. The receptors were gathered from a man aged 25-45 years with Graves disease.

Note on this clonotype: A much larger clonotype is one base distant, so this may be a read error. The CDR3 here is CACGYGELFF. The DNA of the CDR3 is TGTGCCTGCGGGTACGGGGAGCTGTTTTTT. The chain has TRBV12-3 or TRBV12-4 and TRBJ2-2; D may be TRBD2 (5 bases). This CDR3 region has 10 residues. Trimming left V 11 bases short and J 7 bases short, with 8 bases between.

This clonotype came up a few times. This sequence joins TRBV4-2 and TRBJ2-3, with 9 positions matching TRBD2. V was pared by 2 bases and J by 3 bases, with 15 bases of the junction left unmatched. The CDR3 has 19 amino acids. Per germline, CDR1 LGHNA and CDR2 YNFKEQ. The CDR3 DNA reads TGTGCCAGCAGCCAACGCTCTACATTAGCGGGAGTGGGAACAGATACGCAGTATTTT. Its protein product is CASSQRSTLAGVGTDTQYF.

This clonotype was seen ten or more times. The J gene is TRBJ2-7, the V gene TRBV5-1; possible D gene TRBD2, 6 bases. This CDR3 has 14 residues. Per germline, CDR1 SGHRS and CDR2 YFSETQ. V dropped 1 base and J dropped 5 bases, with 13 bases sitting between them. The CDR3 bases are TGCGCCAGCAGCTTGTCAGGCGGGACCGACGAGCAGTACTTC. This sequence encodes CASSLSGGTDEQYF.

The J gene is TRBJ1-1, the V gene TRBV10-2, with D possibly matching TRBD1 (5 bases). Germline CDR1 and CDR2: WSHSY and SAAADI. There are 12 residues in the CDR3. The germline V and J ends were trimmed by 6 bases and 7 bases, with 12 bases remaining between them. Written as DNA, the CDR3 is TGCGCCAGCAGCGACAGACAGTTTGAAGCTTTCTTT. It encodes CASSDRQFEAFF.

Many counts were recorded for this clonotype. J is TRBJ2-7 and V is TRBV27, with TRBD1 matching over 7 bases. This CDR3 spans 14 amino acids. The junction had 10 bases not matched to a gene; V was cut back by 6 bases and J by 5 bases. Germline CDR1 is MNHEY and CDR2 is SMNVEV (reference sequence). The chain's CDR3 is CASRETGRGNEQYF. CDR3 in DNA: TGTGCCAGCAGGGAGACAGGGCGAGGCAACGAGCAGTACTTC.

This clonotype was observed at least ten times. The chain has TRBV19 and TRBJ2-6; D unresolved. The CDR3 covers 15 residues. Trimming stripped 7 bases from V and 2 bases from J, with 12 bases between. Germline V lookup: CDR1 LNHDA, CDR2 SQIVND (reference sequence). The CDR3, as DNA: TGTGCCAGTACCCAAGACCGGGCTGGGGCCAACGTCCTGACTTTC. This sequence encodes CASTQDRAGANVLTF.

Only a few counts were recorded for this clonotype. V is TRBV7-9 and J is TRBJ1-2; 7 positions match TRBD1. Germline V gives CDR1 SEHNR, CDR2 FQNEAQ (reference sequence). V gave up 6 bases and J gave up 3 bases; unmatched junction bases: 7. There are 14 residues in the CDR3. Here the CDR3 reads CASRRQGPDYGYTF. CDR3 nucleotide sequence: TGTGCCAGCAGACGACAGGGCCCCGACTATGGCTACACCTTC.

This clonotype showed up just a few times. This chain's CDR3 is CARTGTSFTDTQYF. The DNA for the CDR3 is TGTGCCAGGACCGGGACTAGCTTCACAGATACGCAGTATTTT. The chain combines TRBV9 with TRBJ2-3; TRBD2 matches at 9 bases. Per germline, CDR1 SGDLS and CDR2 YYNGEE. Trimming at V came to 8 bases and at J to 2 bases, leaving 6 bases not matched to a gene. The CDR3 has 14 amino acids.

The chain recombines TRBV7-3 with TRBJ2-3; 9 bases are shared with TRBD2. This CDR3 contains 16 residues. Trimming cost V 1 base and J 2 bases; bases outside gene matches: 4. The germline V gene encodes CDR1 SGHTA and CDR2 FQGTGA. CDR3 DNA sequence: TGTGCCAGCAGCTTAAGGGCTAGCGGGATCACAGATACGCAGTATTTT. This codes for CASSLRASGITDTQYF.

At least ten counts were recorded for this clonotype. The chain is built from TRBV20-1 and TRBJ2-1; D possibly corresponds to TRBD2 (6 bases). Germline CDR1 reads DFQATT; CDR2 reads SNEGSKA (reference sequence). This CDR3 has 14 residues. V lost 4 bases to trimming and J lost 3 bases, with 13 bases between them. As DNA, the CDR3 is TGCAGTGCTAAGCGGGCGAGAAGCTACAATGAGCAGTTCTTC. It specifies CSAKRARSYNEQFF.

In this sample, this clonotype turned up a few times. The chain recombines TRBV29-1 with TRBJ2-6, with D possibly being TRBD2 (5 bases). This CDR3 is 15 amino acids long. The V end lost 4 bases, the J end lost 0 bases, and 10 bases lay between the germline ends. Germline V gene lookup returns CDR1 SQVTM and CDR2 ANQGSEA. This CDR3 is CSVVSGNSGANVLTF. The CDR3 bases are TGCAGCGTTGTTTCCGGGAACTCTGGGGCCAACGTCCTGACTTTC. The complete variable domain, with remaining parts taken from reference TRBV29-1 and TRBJ2-6, reads SAVISQKPSRDICQRGTSLTIQCQVDSQVTMMFWYRQQPGQSLTLIATANQGSEATYESGFVIDKFPISRPNLTFSTLTVSNMSPEDSSIYLCSVVSGNSGANVLTFGAGSRLTVL.

This clonotype was observed many times. Germline is not matched at one junction end, which may reflect a read error. This chain connects TRBV12-5 to TRBJ2-1; TRBD2 matches at 15 bases. This CDR3 is built from 13 residues. The germline V gene has CDR1 LGHNT and CDR2 FRNRAP. CDR3 sequence: CASGLAGGNEQFF. The CDR3 DNA follows: TGTGCCAGTGGACTAGCGGGAGGGAATGAGCAGTTCTTC.

This chain uses TRBV5-1 with TRBJ2-5; 7 bases match TRBD1. J lost 5 bases, V lost 8 bases, and 6 bases had no gene match. Germline CDR1 and CDR2: SGHRS and YFSETQ. CDR3 size: 12 residues. CDR3 protein: CASTNRGETQYF. In nucleotides, the CDR3 is TGCGCCAGTACTAACAGGGGCGAGACCCAGTACTTC.

This clonotype was seen many times. The rearrangement joins TRBV12-3 or TRBV12-4 to TRBJ1-5; D is ambiguous. The V gene lost 4 bases and the J gene lost 3 bases, with 13 bases spanning the gap. This CDR3 is built from 15 residues. CDR3 bases: TGTGCCAGCAGTTACTTGGGCGCAGTCAATCAGCCCCAGCATTTT. Translation gives CASSYLGAVNQPQHF.

This clonotype was observed many times. The V call is TRBV27, the J call TRBJ2-1; TRBD1 might be the D (5 bases). Trimming removed 0 bases from V and 3 bases from J, with 9 bases in between. The CDR3 totals 15 residues. CDR1 MNHEY and CDR2 SMNVEV come from the germline V gene (reference sequence). The CDR3 loop is CASSLSPGIYNEQFF. The CDR3 DNA follows: TGTGCCAGCAGTTTATCCCCAGGGATCTACAATGAGCAGTTCTTC.

This clonotype was counted only a few times. J is TRBJ1-2 and V is TRBV7-2, with a possible D match to TRBD1 (5 bases). The CDR3 consists of 13 residues. The V end lost 5 bases, the J end lost 7 bases, and 14 bases lay between the germline ends. Germline CDR1 reads SGHTA; CDR2 reads FQGNSA. The CDR3 here is CASSESGFGGYTF. CDR3 coding DNA: TGTGCCAGCAGCGAATCAGGGTTCGGTGGCTACACCTTC.

This clonotype was picked up many times. The CDR3 DNA reads as TGTGCCAGCACCGTGGACACTGCCAAAAACATTCAGTACTTC. Translated, it gives CASTVDTAKNIQYF. The chain uses TRBV28 and TRBJ2-4, with a possible D match to TRBD1 (5 bases). Germline-derived CDR1 and CDR2 are MDHEN and SYDVKM. The V end was cut by 7 bases, the J end by 1 base, with 11 bases between. This CDR3 is built from 14 residues.

V gene TRBV5-1 combines with J gene TRBJ2-2, with D unresolved. The V end lost 6 bases, the J end lost 0 bases, and 15 bases lay between the germline ends. The CDR3 consists of 16 residues. CDR1 and CDR2 (germline): SGHRS, YFSETQ. CDR3 sequence: CASTDIKSANTGELFF. CDR3 coding DNA: TGCGCCAGCACTGATATTAAGAGCGCGAACACCGGGGAGCTGTTTTTT.

This clonotype has a count of ten or more. The chain carries TRBV18 and TRBJ2-5, with no clear D. The V gene lost 0 bases and the J gene lost 1 base, with 9 bases spanning the gap. There are 15 residues in the CDR3. CDR1 KGHSH and CDR2 LQKENI come from the germline V gene. In DNA form, the CDR3 reads TGTGCCAGCTCACCACCGGTGGCCATCCAAGAGACCCAGTACTTC. Its translation: CASSPPVAIQETQYF.

The chain couples TRBV10-1 to TRBJ2-2; D gene ambiguous. Germline V CDR1 and CDR2: WNHNN, SYGVQD (reference sequence). V was cut by 7 bases and J by 0 bases, with 3 bases left in between. This CDR3 comprises 12 residues. CDR3 nucleotide sequence: TGCGCCAGCATCTCGAACACCGGGGAGCTGTTTTTT. Encoded protein: CASISNTGELFF.

Ten or more counts support this clonotype. V is TRBV2 and J is TRBJ2-7, with D possibly being TRBD1 (6 bases). In germline, CDR1 is SNHLY, CDR2 FYNNEI. The CDR3 is made up of 14 amino acids. The CDR3 DNA is TGTGCTACCAAGGCAGGGGAATTTCTCAACGAGCAGTACTTC. Translating gives CATKAGEFLNEQYF.

The sample holds many counts of this clonotype. The rearrangement links TRBV12-3 or TRBV12-4 to TRBJ2-7; 9 bases are shared with TRBD1. This CDR3 is 13 amino acids long. V dropped 4 bases and J dropped 5; count of bases not matched to a gene: 3. The CDR3 here is CASSSGQGDEQYF. CDR3 nucleotide sequence: TGTGCCAGCAGTTCGGGACAGGGCGACGAGCAGTACTTC.

The V and J genes are TRBV9 and TRBJ1-2; no firm D call. Deletions cut 0 bases from V and 5 bases from J, with 20 bases between. The CDR3 sequence is 17 residues long. The germline V gene encodes CDR1 SGDLS and CDR2 YYNGEE. The CDR3 loop reads CASSVGGGSKTLYGYTF. The CDR3 DNA sequence: TGTGCCAGCAGCGTAGGTGGCGGATCTAAGACGTTGTATGGCTACACCTTC.

This clonotype was recorded at least ten times. The chain recombines TRBV27 with TRBJ2-7; D is undetermined. Germline values: CDR1 MNHEY, CDR2 SMNVEV (reference sequence). The CDR3 has 14 residues. V was shortened by 6 bases and J by 2 bases, with 14 bases between the two germline ends. DNA of the CDR3: TGTGCCAGCAGGAACTTAGGGTATACCTACGAGCAGTACTTC. It translates to CASRNLGYTYEQYF.

This clonotype has a handful of counts. The chain carries TRBV20-1 and TRBJ2-7; D is possibly TRBD1 or TRBD2 (5 bases each). Germline loops: CDR1 DFQATT, CDR2 SNEGSKA (reference sequence). The V and J ends lost 1 base and 0 bases respectively, with 16 bases between them. The CDR3 length is 16 residues. CDR3 nucleotide sequence: TGCAGTGCTAGAGTAGTATATGGGGGTGGCTCCTACGAGCAGTACTTC. It encodes CSARVVYGGGSYEQYF.

In this sample, this clonotype turned up many times. In DNA, the CDR3 is TGTGCCAGCAGGGAGACTTTGACGGTGGGGGAAGCTTTCTTT. Amino acid sequence: CASRETLTVGEAFF. The chain couples TRBV2 to TRBJ1-1, with D unresolved. This CDR3 is built from 14 residues. Trimming pared 6 bases from V and 8 bases from J, leaving 19 bases between. Germline CDR1 and CDR2: SNHLY and FYNNEI.

This clonotype occurred many times. V and J are TRBV20-1 and TRBJ2-3; 8 bases agree with TRBD2. The germline CDR1 and CDR2 sequences are DFQATT and SNEGSKA (reference sequence). The ends lost 6 bases at V and 3 bases at J; junction bases unmatched: 11. The CDR3 extends over 15 amino acids. The CDR3 DNA is TGCAGTGCCACTGTGGTAGCGGGAAATACAGATACGCAGTATTTT. Translation gives CSATVVAGNTDTQYF.

This clonotype has more than one count but fewer than ten. The CDR3 nucleotides read TGCAGTGCCCTTGGAATGGGGAACGAGCAGTACTTC. Its translation is CSALGMGNEQYF. The J gene is TRBJ2-7, the V gene TRBV20-1; D remains ambiguous. Per the germline V gene, CDR1 is DFQATT and CDR2 is SNEGSKA (reference sequence). V was cut by 6 bases and J by 5 bases, with 14 bases left in between. The CDR3 runs 12 residues.

The chain recombines TRBV10-2 with TRBJ1-3; no reliable D call. Trimming removed 10 bases at V and 2 bases at J, with 12 bases between. Germline loops: CDR1 WSHSY, CDR2 SAAADI. The CDR3 consists of 13 residues. CDR3 in amino acids: CATITGTGNTIYF. The CDR3 DNA is TGCGCCACTATAACCGGTACTGGAAACACCATATATTTT.

This clonotype has ten or more counts. The chain joins TRBV6-2 or TRBV6-3 to TRBJ2-5; D not resolved. There are 13 residues in the CDR3. Deletions cut 4 bases from V and 9 bases from J, with 15 bases between. CDR1 and CDR2 from the germline V gene are MNHEY and SVGEGT. The CDR3 loop is CASSSDGFLPQYF. The CDR3 nucleotides read TGTGCCAGCAGTTCGGACGGATTTCTCCCCCAGTACTTC.